The 28 T cell receptor beta chains listed next were all sequenced from one sample in a study of blood T cell repertoires in COVID-19. Produced via immunoSEQ multiplex PCR; TCRdb's table is partial and in-frame only. The data show fewer than 250,000 clones, with approximately 87% seen just once and about 2.5% held by the top ten. Sequenced: peripheral blood. The receptors originated from a woman in her seventies with active or convalescent COVID-19.

The chain combines TRBV4-3 with TRBJ1-2; no definite D call. V lost 3 bases, J lost 6 bases, and 17 bases lay in between. Germline V CDR1 and CDR2: LGHNA, YSLEER. CDR3 length: 15 residues. The CDR3 reads CASSHGSVLPHGYTF. The DNA for the CDR3 is TGCGCCAGCAGCCACGGGTCGGTGCTTCCCCATGGCTACACCTTC.

The chain combines TRBV6-5 with TRBJ2-2; D perhaps matches TRBD2 (5 bases). Trimming removed 7 bases from V and 5 bases from J, with 11 bases in between. CDR1 MNHEY and CDR2 SVGAGI come from the germline V gene. The CDR3 is 13 amino acids. CDR3 bases: TGTGCCAGCATCCAGAGCGGAACCGGGGAGCTGTTTTTT. Translating it yields CASIQSGTGELFF.

This CDR3 reads CASHDRWNQPQHF. CDR3 nucleotides: TGTGCCAGTCACGACAGGTGGAATCAGCCCCAGCATTTT. This sequence joins TRBV19 and TRBJ1-5, with D possibly being TRBD1 (6 bases). With 8 bases removed from V and 4 bases from J, the gap between germline ends came to 12 bases. Per the germline V gene, CDR1 is LNHDA and CDR2 is SQIVND (reference sequence). The CDR3 extends over 13 amino acids.

The table lists this clone with a few counts. The chain links TRBV7-3 to TRBJ2-3, with 8 bases matching TRBD1. Germline V gives CDR1 SGHTA, CDR2 FQGTGA. V was pared by 5 bases and J by 5 bases, with 9 bases of the junction left unmatched. This CDR3 is built from 15 residues. This CDR3 is CASSPGQGKVDTQYF. In DNA form, the CDR3 reads TGTGCCAGCAGCCCAGGACAGGGCAAGGTAGATACGCAGTATTTT.

The rearrangement uses TRBV7-9 and TRBJ2-1, with D hard to call. Germline loops: CDR1 SEHNR, CDR2 FQNEAQ (reference sequence). V lost 2 bases, J lost 5 bases, and 10 bases lay in between. This CDR3 comprises 14 residues. The DNA for the CDR3 is TGTGCCAGCAGCTTATATGGGCCAGACAATGAGCAGTTCTTC. Its translation: CASSLYGPDNEQFF. The full variable domain, in which reference TRBV7-9 and TRBJ2-1 provide the parts outside the CDR3, is DTGVSQNPRHKITKRGQNVTFRCDPISEHNRLYWYRQTLGQGPEFLTYFQNEAQLEKSRLLSDRFSAERPKGSFSTLEIQRTEQGDSAMYLCASSLYGPDNEQFFGPGTRLTVL.

The chain recombines TRBV28 with TRBJ1-1; TRBD1 agrees at 7 bases. With 6 bases clipped from V and 7 bases from J, the junction kept 5 bases outside the gene matches. Germline lookup yields CDR1 MDHEN and CDR2 SYDVKM. The CDR3 is made up of 12 amino acids. The CDR3 nucleotides read TGTGCCAGCAGGGGGACAGAGGATGAAGCTTTCTTT. Translation: CASRGTEDEAFF.

This clone turned up a few times. The chain links TRBV12-5 to TRBJ2-1; 9 nucleotides line up with TRBD1. This CDR3 has 17 amino acids. The junction had 6 bases not matched to a gene; V was cut back by 1 base and J by 2 bases. The V gene's germline CDR1 is LGHNT and CDR2 FRNRAP. In DNA, the CDR3 is TGTGCTAGTGGTTTGGCCGGACAGGGGAGCCCCTACAATGAGCAGTTCTTC. It encodes CASGLAGQGSPYNEQFF. The whole variable domain, remainder taken from reference TRBV12-5 and TRBJ2-1, is DARVTQTPRHKVTEMGQEVTMRCQPILGHNTVFWYRQTMMQGLELLAYFRNRAPLDDSGMPKDRFSAEMPDATLATLKIQPSEPRDSAVYFCASGLAGQGSPYNEQFFGPGTRLTVL.

This chain connects TRBV5-4 to TRBJ1-2; D is perhaps TRBD1 (5 bases). This CDR3 contains 16 residues. Per germline, CDR1 SGHNT and CDR2 YYREEE (reference sequence). V lost 3 bases to trimming and J lost 1 base, with 16 bases between them. CDR3 sequence reads: CASSSSGGIVNYGYTF. CDR3 DNA: TGTGCCAGCAGCTCGTCTGGGGGGATTGTTAACTATGGCTACACCTTC.

The rearrangement joins TRBV20-1 to TRBJ2-5, with D unclear. Germline CDR1 and CDR2: DFQATT and SNEGSKA (reference sequence). The CDR3 is 15 residues long. Trimming took off 3 bases at V and 2 bases at J, with 16 bases between the two ends. The CDR3 bases are TGCAGTGCTAGTATTGCAGAGGTCGGACAAGAGACCCAGTACTTC. This codes for CSASIAEVGQETQYF.

This clone showed up just once. The rearrangement uses TRBV6-1 and TRBJ1-1; no reliable D call. The CDR3 is made up of 12 amino acids. Germline values: CDR1 MNHNS, CDR2 SASEGT. The V and J ends lost 2 bases and 9 bases respectively, with 10 bases between them. The CDR3 DNA is TGTGCCAGCAGTGAAAGCGTCACAAAAGCTTTCTTT. Protein product: CASSESVTKAFF.

The chain joins TRBV24-1 to TRBJ2-3, with TRBD1 as a possible D gene (6 bases). V lost 9 bases and J lost 7, with 16 bases in between. Looked up from germline, CDR1 is KGHDR and CDR2 is SFDVKD. This CDR3 has 13 amino acids. CDR3 coding DNA: TGTGCCACCCCACCCCAGGGGACATATACGCAGTATTTT. Its translation is CATPPQGTYTQYF.

The chain's CDR3 is CASSESPLGNQPQHF. As DNA, the CDR3 is TGTGCCAGCAGCGAAAGCCCCTTGGGCAATCAGCCCCAGCATTTT. The gene calls are TRBV5-4 and TRBJ1-5; D gene unclear. V gave up 4 bases and J gave up 2 bases, with 13 bases separating them. The CDR3 is made up of 15 amino acids. Germline V gene data show CDR1 as SGHNT and CDR2 as YYREEE (reference sequence).

The chain links TRBV27 to TRBJ2-1, with D hard to call. V lost 4 bases, J lost 4 bases, and 5 bases lay in between. The CDR3 loop spans 12 amino acids. Germline V lookup: CDR1 MNHEY, CDR2 SMNVEV (reference sequence). For the CDR3, the DNA is TGTGCCAGCAGTTCCAATTACAATGAGCAGTTCTTC. Translating gives CASSSNYNEQFF.

The gene calls are TRBV27 and TRBJ1-3; D is perhaps TRBD1 (6 bases). The CDR3 extends over 16 amino acids. V was shortened by 6 bases and J by 0 bases, with 15 bases between the two germline ends. CDR1 and CDR2 from the germline V gene are MNHEY and SMNVEV (reference sequence). The CDR3 region is CASSRGGGTSGNTIYF. The CDR3 DNA is TGTGCCAGCAGCCGAGGGGGGGGTACCTCTGGAAACACCATATATTTT.

This rearrangement joins TRBV19 to TRBJ2-3; TRBD2 aligns across 10 bases. The J segment lost 3 bases and the V segment lost 5 bases, leaving 5 bases of the junction unmatched. Germline V lookup: CDR1 LNHDA, CDR2 SQIVND (reference sequence). The CDR3 runs 15 residues. The CDR3 loop is CASSLLAGATDTQYF. The CDR3 DNA sequence: TGTGCCAGTAGTCTTCTAGCGGGAGCAACAGATACGCAGTATTTT.

V and J are TRBV11-3 and TRBJ2-1; perhaps TRBD1 as D (7 bases). Trimming pared 3 bases from V and 6 bases from J, leaving 12 bases between. The CDR3 runs to 14 residues. Per germline, CDR1 SGHNT and CDR2 YENEEA. The CDR3 sequence is CASSLAGGINEQFF. CDR3 bases: TGTGCCAGCAGCTTGGCAGGGGGGATCAATGAGCAGTTCTTC.

The rearrangement links TRBV5-4 to TRBJ1-2; 7 bases line up with TRBD1. The CDR3 has 13 residues. The J segment lost 5 bases and the V segment lost 3 bases, leaving 4 bases of the junction unmatched. Germline V lookup: CDR1 SGHNT, CDR2 YYREEE (reference sequence). As DNA, the CDR3 is TGTGCCAGCAGCTCCGAACAGGGGTATGGCTACACCTTC. It encodes CASSSEQGYGYTF.

The chain recombines TRBV6-1 with TRBJ2-7; a weak D match, TRBD2 (7 bases). V was cut by 1 base and J by 2 bases, with 15 bases left in between. Germline CDR1 MNHNS, CDR2 SASEGT. This CDR3 is 16 amino acids long. CDR3 DNA: TGTGCCAGCAGTGAAGAGGGAGGGTGGGGGCCCTACGAGCAGTACTTC. This sequence encodes CASSEEGGWGPYEQYF.

The genes are TRBV5-1 and TRBJ1-3; no firm D call. Trimming removed 5 bases at V and 2 bases at J, with 17 bases between. The CDR3 covers 16 residues. Per germline, CDR1 SGHRS and CDR2 YFSETQ. Here the CDR3 reads CASRTSPNRAGNTIYF. In nucleotides, the CDR3 is TGCGCCAGCAGGACCTCACCTAACCGGGCTGGAAACACCATATATTTT. The full variable domain, in which reference TRBV5-1 and TRBJ1-3 provide the parts outside the CDR3, is KAGVTQTPRYLIKTRGQQVTLSCSPISGHRSVSWYQQTPGQGLQFLFEYFSETQRNKGNFPGRFSGRQFSNSRSEMNVSTLELGDSALYLCASRTSPNRAGNTIYFGEGSWLTVV.

CDR3 sequence: CASSLTGQEKGYTF. As DNA, the CDR3 is TGTGCCAGCAGTTTAACGGGACAAGAGAAAGGCTACACCTTC. The chain carries TRBV6-2 or TRBV6-3 and TRBJ1-2, with a possible D match to TRBD1 (6 bases). The ends were cut back, 4 bases at V and 8 bases at J, with 17 bases in the middle. The CDR3 has 14 amino acids. Germline CDR1 MNHEY, CDR2 SVGEGT.

The V call is TRBV7-9, the J call TRBJ2-3; D is uncertain. The CDR3 extends over 13 amino acids. Trimming cost V 1 base and J 4 bases, with 6 bases left between them. CDR1 SEHNR and CDR2 FQNEAQ come from the germline V gene (reference sequence). The DNA of the CDR3 is TGTGCCAGCAGCTTAGGAGAGGCAGATACGCAGTATTTT. Translating gives CASSLGEADTQYF.

The V call is TRBV3-1 (or the pseudogene TRBV3-2), the J call TRBJ1-1; D may be TRBD1 (6 bases). The CDR3 totals 12 residues. Germline V gives CDR1 LGHDT, CDR2 YNNKEL (reference sequence). V lost 5 bases and J 7 bases, leaving 11 bases between the germline ends. Written as DNA, the CDR3 is TGTGCCAGCAGCTCGTTGACAGGTGAAGCTTTCTTT. Amino acid sequence: CASSSLTGEAFF.

The chain is built from TRBV6-5 and TRBJ2-2; no clear D gene. CDR3 length: 14 amino acids. V lost 6 bases and J lost 6, with 14 bases in between. Per the germline V gene, CDR1 is MNHEY and CDR2 is SVGAGI. Here the CDR3 reads CASRVQSFSGELFF. The CDR3 nucleotides are TGTGCCAGCAGAGTACAGTCATTTTCCGGGGAGCTGTTTTTT.

The V gene is TRBV2, the J gene TRBJ2-2, with 11 bases matching TRBD1. Trimming took 8 bases from V and 4 from J; bases not matched to a gene: 3. The CDR3 is made up of 14 amino acids. From germline, CDR1 is SNHLY and CDR2 FYNNEI. DNA of the CDR3: TGTGCCAGCTCAGGGACAGGGGGCACCGGGGAGCTGTTTTTT. Translation gives CASSGTGGTGELFF.

This clone was detected a few times. The V and J genes are TRBV30 and TRBJ2-7; 7 nucleotides match TRBD1. This CDR3 is built from 14 residues. The germline V gene has CDR1 GTSNPN and CDR2 SVGIG (reference sequence). The V and J ends lost 2 bases and 6 bases, in that order; junction bases with no gene match: 10. This chain's CDR3 is CAWSLSLQGREQYF. As DNA, the CDR3 is TGTGCCTGGAGTTTATCATTACAGGGGCGCGAGCAGTACTTC.

DNA of the CDR3: TGTGCCAGCAGCGGGGGGGACTACAAGTACGAGCAGTACTTC. Translation: CASSGGDYKYEQYF. The rearrangement links TRBV7-2 to TRBJ2-7; 7 nucleotides agree with TRBD2. Germline V gene lookup returns CDR1 SGHTA and CDR2 FQGNSA. V trimming: 5 bases; J trimming: 4 bases; junction bases outside the gene matches: 8. This CDR3 is built from 14 residues.

J is TRBJ1-1 and V is TRBV19, with TRBD1 as a possible D gene (5 bases). The CDR3 has 14 residues. V was shortened by 5 bases and J by 0 bases, with 10 bases between the two germline ends. Germline-derived CDR1 and CDR2 are LNHDA and SQIVND (reference sequence). CDR3 loop: CASSPAGLNTEAFF. The CDR3 DNA follows: TGTGCCAGTAGTCCGGCAGGGTTGAACACTGAAGCTTTCTTT.

This clone came up once. V and J are TRBV7-2 and TRBJ2-5; the D gene is possibly TRBD1 (5 bases). The CDR3 spans 13 residues. V was cut by 5 bases and J by 5 bases, with 12 bases left in between. Germline V gene sequence: CDR1 SGHTA, CDR2 FQGNSA. For the CDR3, the DNA is TGTGCCAGCAGCCCCAGGGTTGGGGAGACCCAGTACTTC. Its protein product is CASSPRVGETQYF.